This note documents a single T cell receptor (beta chain) sequence. Its antigen remains unknown. A deep-level run was used for the assay. The repertoire was sequenced with immunoSEQ multiplex PCR; TCRdb's copy has only in-frame clones and lacks some. The data hold approximately 1,500,000 clones, with 98% observed a single time. The sample belongs to a study of shared clonotypes between healthy human individuals. Study results and caveats: As a rule, naive subsets had a larger estimated richness than memory subsets. Blood was the sole source, and tissue repertoires probably differ.

Per germline, CDR1 SNHLY and CDR2 FYNNEI. The length of the CDR3 is 15 residues. With 5 bases removed from V and 0 bases from J, the gap between germline ends came to 14 bases. The receptor was derived from a man aged 30 to 45 in good health. The sequenced material came from naive CD4+ T cells sorted from blood. Subset in this sample: CD45RA+ positively selected. The rearrangement links TRBV2 to TRBJ2-7, with D possibly being TRBD2 (7 bases). The chain's CDR3 is CASSSTGGGSYEQYF. CDR3 sequence (DNA): TGTGCCAGCAGTTCTACGGGGGGCGGCTCCTACGAGCAGTACTTC.